This TCR beta chain comes out of a study of T cells of healthy individuals. From the 5' RACE reads, TCRdb called clonotypes with MiXCR, one entry per CDR3 protein. The sample has about 82,000 distinct CDR3 sequences, more than 4.5% seen once. CDR1 and CDR2 (germline): MNHEY, SVGEGT. This CDR3 spans 16 amino acids. V shed 5 bases, J shed 1 base, and the junction held 8 bases outside the gene matches. This sequence was found in a female donor in good health. The rearrangement joins TRBV6-2 or TRBV6-3 to TRBJ2-1, with 7 bases fitting TRBD1. CDR3: CASSPFNRGSYNEQFF. The CDR3 DNA reads TGTGCCAGCAGTCCGTTTAACAGGGGATCCTACAATGAGCAGTTCTTC.